Shown below are 8 T cell receptor beta chains from a single sample sequenced in a study of blood T cells in healthy people across ages. With a J-beta primer mix and a sample-barcoded 5' primer, a second PCR ran about 7 to 12 cycles. TCRdb ran MiXCR on the 5' RACE reads and lists one entry per CDR3 protein. Of 550,000 to 750,000 distinct CDR3 sequences detected, roughly 21% appear once; the ten largest clones hold under 4%. The sequenced sample consisted of blood. The receptors here all came from a man aged 65 to 85 in good health.

This clonotype was recorded a few times. The CDR3 bases are TGCGCCAGCAGCCAAGGAAGGGGTCGGAACACTGAAGCTTTCTTT. It encodes CASSQGRGRNTEAFF. The chain employs TRBV4-1 and TRBJ1-1, with D perhaps matching TRBD1 (5 bases). The germline V and J ends were trimmed by 1 base and 1 base, with 10 bases remaining between them. Germline CDR1 MGHRA, CDR2 YSYEKL. The CDR3 is made up of 15 amino acids.

This clonotype came up a few times. V gene TRBV5-1 combines with J gene TRBJ2-1; D may match TRBD1 or TRBD2 (5 bases each). Looked up from germline, CDR1 is SGHRS and CDR2 is YFSETQ. The CDR3 length is 16 residues. Trimming removed 4 bases at V and 0 bases at J, with 14 bases between. The CDR3 DNA sequence: TGCGCCAGCAGCGCCGGGACGGTGAGCTCCTACAATGAGCAGTTCTTC. This encodes CASSAGTVSSYNEQFF.

The V call is TRBV25-1, the J call TRBJ2-5, with TRBD2 matching over 11 bases. The V gene's germline CDR1 is MGHDK and CDR2 SYGVNS. The CDR3 totals 17 residues. Germline trimming cut 2 bases from V and 5 bases from J; bases unmatched to any gene: 10. CDR3 residues: CASSETPTSGMGETQYF. CDR3 nucleotides: TGTGCCAGCAGTGAAACCCCGACTAGCGGGATGGGGGAGACCCAGTACTTC.

CDR3 nucleotides: TGTGCCAGCAGCCCACCGGGACTAGCGGGAGGTTGGGAGCAGTTCTTC. Protein sequence: CASSPPGLAGGWEQFF. This chain uses TRBV5-6 with TRBJ2-1; 15 bases fit TRBD2. Trimming cost V 4 bases and J 10 bases; bases outside gene matches: 9. CDR1 SGHDT and CDR2 YYEEEE come from the germline V gene. CDR3 size: 16 residues.

This clonotype was picked up a small number of times. This chain uses TRBV20-1 with TRBJ2-4; TRBD2 matches 10 bases. V trimming: 6 bases; J trimming: 7 bases; junction bases outside the gene matches: 6. Germline loops: CDR1 DFQATT, CDR2 SNEGSKA (reference sequence). The CDR3 has 13 amino acids. CDR3 nucleotide sequence: TGCAGTGCCACCGGGACTAGCGTTAACATTCAGTACTTC. Translating gives CSATGTSVNIQYF.

The chain joins TRBV20-1 to TRBJ2-3; tentative D call: TRBD1 (6 bases). V was cut by 6 bases and J by 5 bases, with 12 bases left in between. This CDR3 has 12 residues. Germline assignment: CDR1 DFQATT and CDR2 SNEGSKA (reference sequence). The CDR3 sequence: CSARGLKDTQYF. The CDR3 DNA is TGCAGTGCCAGGGGCCTCAAAGATACGCAGTATTTT.

The J gene is TRBJ1-4, the V gene TRBV15; 7 positions agree with TRBD1. Trimming at V came to 8 bases and at J to 5 bases, leaving 8 bases not matched to a gene. The CDR3 is 14 residues long. Per the germline V gene, CDR1 is LNHNV and CDR2 is YYDKDF (reference sequence). The CDR3 nucleotides are TGTGCCACCCAAAAGGGACAGCAGAATGAAAAACTGTTTTTT. Translated: CATQKGQQNEKLFF.

This clonotype was detected a few times. The V and J genes are TRBV20-1 and TRBJ2-1; 9 nucleotides align to TRBD1. The closer fit of TRBJ2-5 to the DNA end suggests the J call may be wrong. There are 14 residues in the CDR3. CDR1 is DFQATT, CDR2 SNEGSKA, per germline (reference sequence). The CDR3 DNA reads as TGCAGTGCTAGGCGACAGGGGGAAAGGGAGACCCAGTACTTC. Its translation is CSARRQGERETQYF.